The sequence of this TCR beta chain was determined in a study of blood T cell repertoires in COVID-19. TCRdb's table, derived via immunoSEQ multiplex PCR, lists solely in-frame clones and lacks some. The sample holds roughly 410,000 clones, around 87% seen once. The CDR3 has 14 residues. This clonotype was sampled from an older woman with COVID-19, enrolled during active disease. This chain joins TRBV21-1 and TRBJ2-3; TRBD1, as called in the table, went unchecked against the DNA. TRBV21-1 is given as a pseudogene. Material: peripheral blood. The CDR3 DNA follows: TGTGCCAGCAGCAAAGCCCAATTGACAGATACGCAGTATTTT. It yields the protein CASSKAQLTDTQYF.